This T cell receptor beta chain was documented in a study of spatial heterogeneity in lung cancer. For the study at large: Every unique TCR and UMI combination, on average, appeared more than ten times in raw reads.

This clonotype was recorded many times. Antigen specificity is unknown. Carried by each TCR cDNA molecule was a unique molecular identifier. MiXCR, applied by TCRdb to the 5' RACE reads, yields one record per CDR3 protein. The sample includes 100,000 to 110,000 distinct CDR3 sequences, nearly 4.5% of them seen just once. Stated time point: sample taken at primary tumor resection. Germline V gene data show CDR1 as SNHLY and CDR2 as FYNNEI. This CDR3 is 15 amino acids long. V dropped 6 bases and J dropped 0; count of bases not matched to a gene: 6. General study points: Counts of expanded intratumoral alpha and beta TCRs tracked tumor mutation counts.

Sequencing used lung tumor tissue, obtained at surgery. The gene calls are TRBV2 and TRBJ2-3; 7 bases match TRBD1. The sequence was obtained from a male donor with early-stage non-small cell lung cancer. CDR3 sequence: CASRSRQGSTDTQYF. CDR3 bases: TGTGCCAGCAGATCTCGACAGGGTAGCACAGATACGCAGTATTTT.